Following are 23 T cell receptor beta chains from one sample sequenced in a study of radiation and T cells in renal cell carcinoma. As to time point: baseline pretreatment blood. Treatment meaning: 15 Gy SBRT to primary tumor, nephrectomy 4 weeks later. Libraries were prepared by immunoSEQ multiplex PCR; TCRdb keeps only in-frame clonotypes and omits some of them. There are 150,000 or so clones in the sample; 88% occur only once, and 3.5% to 5% lies in the top ten. This material consisted of blood, taken from a patient whose treatment included radiotherapy and nephrectomy. Source of these receptors: an older woman with renal cell carcinoma.

The rearrangement links TRBV7-6 to TRBJ2-7; D is ambiguous. Trimming took 2 bases from V and 4 from J, leaving 15 bases between them. The CDR3 covers 15 residues. The germline V gene encodes CDR1 SGHVS and CDR2 FNYEAQ. CDR3: CASSLIAGPPYEQYF. The CDR3 DNA sequence: TGTGCCAGCAGCTTAATCGCAGGACCTCCATACGAGCAGTACTTC.

The chain links TRBV6-5 to TRBJ1-2, with D possibly matching TRBD1 (6 bases). CDR1 is MNHEY and CDR2 is SVGAGI in the germline V gene. Trimming pared 5 bases from V and 8 bases from J, leaving 15 bases between. The CDR3 loop spans 13 amino acids. The CDR3 sequence: CASSQPGEGGYTF. CDR3 bases: TGTGCCAGCAGTCAACCAGGGGAGGGCGGCTACACCTTC.

The chain uses TRBV7-8 and TRBJ1-2; tentatively, D is TRBD1 (5 bases). Germline CDR1 is SGHVS and CDR2 is FQNEAQ. The CDR3 consists of 13 residues. Trimming stripped 5 bases from V and 4 bases from J, with 11 bases between. The CDR3 loop is CASSPTETYGYTF. As DNA, the CDR3 is TGTGCCAGCAGCCCGACAGAAACCTATGGCTACACCTTC. The full variable domain, in which reference TRBV7-8 and TRBJ1-2 provide the parts outside the CDR3, is GAGVSQSPRYKVAKRGQDVALRCDPISGHVSLFWYQQALGQGPEFLTYFQNEAQLDKSGLPSDRFFAERPEGSVSTLKIQRTQQEDSAVYLCASSPTETYGYTFGSGTRLTVV.

The V gene is TRBV7-9, the J gene TRBJ2-1, with 10 bases that match TRBD2. The J segment lost 4 bases and the V segment lost 1 base, leaving 4 bases of the junction unmatched. Germline assignment: CDR1 SEHNR and CDR2 FQNEAQ (reference sequence). The CDR3 is made up of 16 amino acids. The CDR3 spells CASSLVLAGAYNEQFF. The CDR3 bases are TGTGCCAGCAGCTTAGTCCTAGCGGGGGCTTACAATGAGCAGTTCTTC.

The CDR3 sequence is CSADVPKDYF. The CDR3 nucleotides read TGCAGTGCCGACGTCCCAAAGGACTACTTC. The rearrangement uses TRBV20-1 and TRBJ2-7; no definite D call. Looked up from germline, CDR1 is DFQATT and CDR2 is SNEGSKA (reference sequence). The CDR3 has 10 amino acids. Trimming took off 6 bases at V and 13 bases at J, with 16 bases between the two ends.

V usage is TRBV7-2 and J usage is TRBJ1-5, with D maybe TRBD1 (5 bases). This CDR3 comprises 15 residues. V shed 0 bases and J shed 1 base, with 7 bases lying between them. Germline CDR1 SGHTA, CDR2 FQGNSA. The DNA of the CDR3 is TGTGCCAGCAGCTTAGCGAGGGGCAGCAATCAGCCCCAGCATTTT. It encodes CASSLARGSNQPQHF.

The CDR3 is CARSSTDTQYF. CDR3 nucleotides: TGTGCCAGAAGCTCGACAGATACGCAGTATTTT. The chain employs TRBV5-3 and TRBJ2-3; D is unclear. TRBV5-3 is identified as an open reading frame with a role that is uncertain. CDR3 length equals 11 residues. Deletions cut 3 bases from V and 3 bases from J, with 2 bases between.

The V gene is TRBV28, the J gene TRBJ2-6; D might be TRBD1 (5 bases). Trimming took 6 bases from V and 0 from J, leaving 9 bases between them. Germline values: CDR1 MDHEN, CDR2 SYDVKM. This CDR3 comprises 15 residues. The CDR3 coding sequence is TGTGCCAGCAGATACAGGAGCTCTGGGGCCAACGTCCTGACTTTC. Translated: CASRYRSSGANVLTF.

The chain carries TRBV9 and TRBJ1-6; D unclear. With 0 bases removed from V and 7 bases from J, the gap between germline ends came to 8 bases. Germline assignment: CDR1 SGDLS and CDR2 YYNGEE. The CDR3 contains 14 residues. The CDR3 protein is CASSVGVANSPLHF. Written as DNA, the CDR3 is TGTGCCAGCAGCGTAGGGGTCGCCAATTCACCCCTCCACTTT.

The gene calls are TRBV30 and TRBJ1-4; 9 bases align to TRBD1. The CDR3 is 13 amino acids. Looked up from germline, CDR1 is GTSNPN and CDR2 is SVGIG (reference sequence). V shed 0 bases and J 7 bases; nucleotides not matched to a gene: 0. The CDR3 sequence is CAWSVQGAEKLFF. The CDR3 bases are TGTGCCTGGAGTGTACAGGGGGCTGAAAAACTGTTTTTT.

This clone was counted a single time. The chain combines TRBV5-1 with TRBJ2-2; D perhaps matches TRBD2 (5 bases). Looked up from germline, CDR1 is SGHRS and CDR2 is YFSETQ. CDR3 size: 13 residues. The ends were cut back, 5 bases at V and 4 bases at J, with 9 bases in the middle. The CDR3 nucleotides read TGCGCCAGCAGTCTAGCAGTCACCGGGGAGCTGTTTTTT. Translation: CASSLAVTGELFF.

The count of this clone is one. The rearrangement links TRBV5-1 to TRBJ2-3; weak D call: TRBD2 (5 bases). The germline V gene has CDR1 SGHRS and CDR2 YFSETQ. CDR3 length equals 15 residues. V lost 0 bases, J lost 5 bases, and 13 bases lay in between. The CDR3 loop is CASSLEKGSIDTQYF. The CDR3 bases are TGCGCCAGCAGCTTGGAGAAAGGGAGTATAGATACGCAGTATTTT.

In this sample, this clone turned up once. The CDR3 is CASSQDQGTDTQYF. As DNA, the CDR3 is TGCGCCAGCAGCCAAGATCAGGGGACAGATACGCAGTATTTT. V usage is TRBV4-3 and J usage is TRBJ2-3; maybe TRBD1 (6 bases). Trimming took 0 bases from V and 3 from J, leaving 7 bases between them. The CDR3 is 14 residues long. CDR1 and CDR2 (germline): LGHNA, YSLEER.

This clone appeared a few times. CDR3 nucleotide sequence: TGTGCCAGCAGCTTATTACCGACCAGGGCCACTGAAGCTTTCTTT. Its protein product is CASSLLPTRATEAFF. The chain carries TRBV11-2 and TRBJ1-1, with D maybe TRBD1 (5 bases). Germline V gene lookup returns CDR1 SGHAT and CDR2 FQNNGV. The CDR3 is 15 residues long. V lost 2 bases to trimming and J lost 4 bases, with 14 bases between them.

Only a few counts were recorded for this clone. Different DNA sequences within this sample yield the same CDR3. The chain combines TRBV7-2 with TRBJ2-3; D call uncertain. Germline lookup yields CDR1 SGHTA and CDR2 FQGNSA. The length of the CDR3 is 12 residues. The ends were cut back, 5 bases at V and 2 bases at J, with 5 bases in the middle. CDR3 sequence: CASSPPTDTQYF. CDR3 sequence (DNA): TGTGCCAGCAGCCCACCCACAGATACGCAGTATTTT.

The chain combines TRBV21-1 with TRBJ1-2. TRBV21-1 is marked as a pseudogene. The CDR3 runs 17 residues. CDR3 DNA: TGTGCCAGCAGCAAAGCGTTTCGGGAGGGGGCGGACTATGGCTACACCTTC. Protein product: CASSKAFREGADYGYTF.

This sequence joins TRBV5-1 and TRBJ2-7; 7 nucleotides line up with TRBD1. The CDR3 extends over 14 amino acids. V lost 3 bases, J lost 6 bases, and 9 bases stayed unmatched. CDR1 and CDR2 from the germline V gene are SGHRS and YFSETQ. For the CDR3, the DNA is TGCGCCAGCAGCTCCGGGACAGCGCCGCTCGAGCAGTACTTC. Translation: CASSSGTAPLEQYF.

The chain links TRBV19 to TRBJ1-1; 7 positions agree with TRBD1. This CDR3 is 13 amino acids long. The germline V gene has CDR1 LNHDA and CDR2 SQIVND (reference sequence). Losses at the gene ends were 6 bases for V and 5 bases for J; bases not matched to a gene: 6. DNA for the CDR3: TGTGCCAGTAGCACAGGACAGGCGACTGAAGCTTTCTTT. Its protein product is CASSTGQATEAFF.

The chain couples TRBV5-4 to TRBJ2-5; D may be TRBD1 or TRBD2 (6 bases each). This CDR3 region has 14 residues. Trimming stripped 2 bases from V and 1 base from J, with 9 bases between. Germline assignment: CDR1 SGHNT and CDR2 YYREEE (reference sequence). CDR3 in amino acids: CASSFRGPQETQYF. The CDR3 region has the DNA TGTGCCAGCAGCTTTCGGGGGCCCCAAGAGACCCAGTACTTC.

The V and J genes are TRBV6-1 and TRBJ1-1; perhaps TRBD1 as D (6 bases). This CDR3 comprises 14 residues. Germline assignment: CDR1 MNHNS and CDR2 SASEGT. V was pared by 10 bases and J by 0 bases, with 15 bases between. CDR3 loop: CANHRRGVNTEAFF. CDR3 DNA: TGTGCCAACCACCGCAGGGGCGTGAACACTGAAGCTTTCTTT.

This sequence joins TRBV18 and TRBJ2-7; no clear D gene. The length of the CDR3 is 14 residues. V lost 2 bases and J lost 7, with 15 bases in between. From germline, CDR1 is KGHSH and CDR2 LQKENI. CDR3 sequence (DNA): TGTGCCAGCTCACCAAAGGTAGTTGGGGATGAGCAGTACTTC. Translation: CASSPKVVGDEQYF.

The V call is TRBV6-5, the J call TRBJ2-3; 7 bases match TRBD2. J lost 3 bases, V lost 2 bases, and 5 bases had no gene match. This CDR3 is built from 15 residues. The germline V gene has CDR1 MNHEY and CDR2 SVGAGI. CDR3 region: CASSYGAGVTDTQYF. The CDR3 bases are TGTGCCAGCAGTTACGGGGCGGGGGTTACAGATACGCAGTATTTT.

V and J are TRBV28 and TRBJ1-1, with D unclear. CDR3 length: 12 residues. The germline V gene has CDR1 MDHEN and CDR2 SYDVKM. With 6 bases removed from V and 0 bases from J, the gap between germline ends came to 5 bases. The chain's CDR3 is CASRSMNTEAFF. CDR3 sequence (DNA): TGTGCCAGCAGGTCCATGAACACTGAAGCTTTCTTT.